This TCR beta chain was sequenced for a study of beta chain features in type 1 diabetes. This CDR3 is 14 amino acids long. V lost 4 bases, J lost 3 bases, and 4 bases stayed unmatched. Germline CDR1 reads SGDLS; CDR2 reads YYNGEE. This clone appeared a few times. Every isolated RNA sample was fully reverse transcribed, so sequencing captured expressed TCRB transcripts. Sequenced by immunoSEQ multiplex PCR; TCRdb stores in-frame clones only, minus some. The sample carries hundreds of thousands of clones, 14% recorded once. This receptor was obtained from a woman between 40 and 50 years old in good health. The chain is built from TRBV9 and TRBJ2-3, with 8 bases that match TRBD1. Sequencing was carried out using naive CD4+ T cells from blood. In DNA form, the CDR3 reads TGTGCCAGCAGCCGGACAGGGCTAACAGATACGCAGTATTTT. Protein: CASSRTGLTDTQYF.